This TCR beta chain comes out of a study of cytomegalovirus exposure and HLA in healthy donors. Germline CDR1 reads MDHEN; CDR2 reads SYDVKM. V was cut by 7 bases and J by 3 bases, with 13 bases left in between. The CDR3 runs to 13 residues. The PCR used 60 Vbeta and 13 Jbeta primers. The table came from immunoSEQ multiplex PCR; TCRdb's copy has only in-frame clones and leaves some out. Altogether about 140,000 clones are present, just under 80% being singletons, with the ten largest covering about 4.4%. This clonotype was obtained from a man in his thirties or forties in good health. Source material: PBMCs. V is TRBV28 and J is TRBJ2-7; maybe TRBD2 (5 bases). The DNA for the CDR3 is TGTGCCAGCACCGCCGGGGAGTACTACGAGCAGTACTTC. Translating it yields CASTAGEYYEQYF.